The 19 T cell receptor beta chains given below trace back to one sample, sequenced in a study of blood T cell repertoires in COVID-19. Profiled with immunoSEQ multiplex PCR; TCRdb holds only in-frame clones, not every one. The sample lists 270,000 or so clones, about 86% occurring once. The specimen sequenced was peripheral blood. The receptor source for this set is a woman aged 55-70 years with active or convalescent COVID-19.

This chain links TRBV18 with TRBJ1-1; tentative D call: TRBD1 (5 bases). Per the germline V gene, CDR1 is KGHSH and CDR2 is LQKENI. V was clipped by 0 bases and J by 11 bases, with 16 bases between them. CDR3 size: 14 residues. In DNA form, the CDR3 reads TGTGCCAGCTCACCACCGGTCCCCGCGGGGGGTGCTTTCTTT. This gives the protein CASSPPVPAGGAFF.

The genes are TRBV5-8 and TRBJ1-4, with TRBD1 identical over 9 bases. The CDR3 runs to 17 residues. The J segment lost 3 bases and the V segment lost 0 bases, leaving 6 bases of the junction unmatched. The germline V gene has CDR1 SGHTS and CDR2 YDEGEE. The CDR3 loop is CASSLGTGGRANEKLFF. CDR3 DNA: TGTGCCAGCAGCTTGGGCACAGGGGGCAGAGCTAATGAAAAACTGTTTTTT. Based on the CDR3 plus reference TRBV5-8 and TRBJ1-4, the full variable domain is EAGVTQSPTHLIKTRGQQATLRCSPISGHTSVYWYQQALGLGLQFLLWYDEGEERNRGNFPPRFSGRQFPNYSSELNVNALELEDSALYLCASSLGTGGRANEKLFFGSGTQLSVL.

V usage is TRBV7-3 and J usage is TRBJ2-3; TRBD2 aligns across 12 bases. This CDR3 is 18 amino acids long. The V and J ends lost 5 bases and 3 bases, in that order; junction bases with no gene match: 12. The germline V gene encodes CDR1 SGHTA and CDR2 FQGTGA. The CDR3 protein is CASSPQAVTSGGTDTQYF. Written as DNA, the CDR3 is TGTGCCAGCAGCCCCCAGGCTGTGACTAGCGGGGGAACAGATACGCAGTATTTT.

V and J are TRBV5-6 and TRBJ2-1, with no clear D. The CDR3 spans 14 residues. V was cut by 2 bases and J by 0 bases, with 6 bases left in between. CDR1 and CDR2 from the germline V gene are SGHDT and YYEEEE. The CDR3 protein is CASSLASSYNEQFF. CDR3 nucleotide sequence: TGTGCCAGCAGCTTAGCGAGCTCCTACAATGAGCAGTTCTTC. The complete variable domain, with remaining parts taken from reference TRBV5-6 and TRBJ2-1, reads DAGVTQSPTHLIKTRGQQVTLRCSPKSGHDTVSWYQQALGQGPQFIFQYYEEEERQRGNFPDRFSGHQFPNYSSELNVNALLLGDSALYLCASSLASSYNEQFFGPGTRLTVL.

The CDR3: CASLLSGPSYEQYF. The CDR3 coding sequence is TGTGCCAGCCTCCTTAGCGGTCCGTCCTACGAGCAGTACTTC. The chain joins TRBV11-2 to TRBJ2-7; the D gene is possibly TRBD2 (6 bases). Germline V gene data show CDR1 as SGHAT and CDR2 as FQNNGV. The V end was cut by 8 bases, the J end by 1 base, with 15 bases between. The CDR3 length is 14 residues.

This rearrangement joins TRBV5-1 to TRBJ2-7, with 9 nucleotides matching TRBD2. This CDR3 comprises 15 residues. Per germline, CDR1 SGHRS and CDR2 YFSETQ. The V gene end was trimmed by 3 bases and the J gene end by 2 bases; junction bases not matched to a gene: 6. CDR3: CASSSKRGAAYEQYF. The CDR3 DNA reads TGCGCCAGCAGCTCAAAGCGGGGGGCGGCCTACGAGCAGTACTTC.

The chain carries TRBV7-2 and TRBJ1-4; D not resolved. The V gene's germline CDR1 is SGHTA and CDR2 FQGNSA. V lost 1 base to trimming and J lost 3 bases, with 12 bases between them. The CDR3 extends over 16 amino acids. CDR3 protein: CASSLVPARANEKLFF. The DNA of the CDR3 is TGTGCCAGCAGCTTAGTGCCTGCGAGAGCTAATGAAAAACTGTTTTTT. Based on the CDR3 plus reference TRBV7-2 and TRBJ1-4, the full variable domain is GAGVSQSPSNKVTEKGKDVELRCDPISGHTALYWYRQSLGQGLEFLIYFQGNSAPDKSGLPSDRFSAERTGGSVSTLTIQRTQQEDSAVYLCASSLVPARANEKLFFGSGTQLSVL.

CDR3 in amino acids: CASTPSAGRGREGYTF. The CDR3 DNA sequence: TGTGCCAGCACCCCCAGTGCGGGCAGGGGGCGCGAAGGCTACACCTTC. The V and J genes are TRBV7-2 and TRBJ1-2; TRBD1 aligns across 8 bases. The CDR3 totals 16 residues. After removal of 7 bases from V and 8 bases from J, the junction contained 18 bases not matched to a gene. Germline CDR1 reads SGHTA; CDR2 reads FQGNSA.

V and J are TRBV27 and TRBJ1-2; TRBD1 aligns across 7 bases. CDR3 length equals 15 residues. CDR1 and CDR2 from the germline V gene are MNHEY and SMNVEV (reference sequence). The junction had 10 bases not matched to a gene; V was cut back by 5 bases and J by 4 bases. CDR3 DNA: TGTGCCAGCAGTCCACGACAGGGAATGGGCTATGGCTACACCTTC. As protein: CASSPRQGMGYGYTF.

V usage is TRBV25-1 and J usage is TRBJ1-5; D not resolved. CDR3 size: 16 residues. Germline V CDR1 and CDR2: MGHDK, SYGVNS. The V gene lost 5 bases and the J gene lost 2 bases, with 16 bases spanning the gap. For the CDR3, the DNA is TGTGCCAGCAGTCACCTGCTATCATATTGCAATCAGCCCCAGCATTTT. Encoded protein: CASSHLLSYCNQPQHF.

The rearrangement uses TRBV5-1 and TRBJ2-7; 7 nucleotides match TRBD1. This CDR3 is built from 16 residues. Trimming cost V 4 bases and J 0 bases; bases outside gene matches: 10. CDR1 and CDR2 from the germline V gene are SGHRS and YFSETQ. CDR3 region: CASSKIPGQSSYEQYF. DNA for the CDR3: TGCGCCAGCAGCAAGATTCCGGGACAGAGCTCCTACGAGCAGTACTTC.

The V gene is TRBV9, the J gene TRBJ1-1, with unresolved D. V shed 2 bases and J shed 1 base, with 15 bases lying between them. The CDR3 length is 16 residues. Germline V gene data show CDR1 as SGDLS and CDR2 as YYNGEE. The CDR3 region is CASSVLQDGGNTEAFF. Written as DNA, the CDR3 is TGTGCCAGCAGCGTCCTCCAGGACGGAGGGAACACTGAAGCTTTCTTT.

This chain connects TRBV15 to TRBJ1-2; tentatively, D is TRBD1 (6 bases). Per the germline V gene, CDR1 is LNHNV and CDR2 is YYDKDF (reference sequence). V lost 0 bases and J lost 3, with 17 bases in between. The CDR3 is 17 amino acids. The CDR3 sequence: CATSRDVRGTEYYGYTF. In DNA form, the CDR3 reads TGTGCCACCAGCAGAGATGTTAGGGGGACGGAGTACTATGGCTACACCTTC.

This clone was seen a single time. V is TRBV20-1 and J is TRBJ2-7; maybe TRBD1 (5 bases). Between the trimmed V and J ends, which lost 1 base and 7 bases, there was a span of 8 bases. This CDR3 contains 11 residues. The V gene's germline CDR1 is DFQATT and CDR2 SNEGSKA (reference sequence). The CDR3 loop reads CSARARDEQYF. The CDR3 DNA reads as TGCAGTGCTAGAGCCAGGGATGAGCAGTACTTC.

This chain joins TRBV6-5 and TRBJ2-5, with TRBD2 matching over 7 bases. There are 14 residues in the CDR3. Germline CDR1 reads MNHEY; CDR2 reads SVGAGI. J lost 5 bases, V lost 0 bases, and 3 bases had no gene match. The CDR3 region is CASSYSFGGETQYF. CDR3 in DNA: TGTGCCAGCAGTTACTCTTTCGGGGGGGAGACCCAGTACTTC.

The gene calls are TRBV5-4 and TRBJ2-6; weak D call: TRBD2 (6 bases). Between the trimmed V and J ends, which lost 4 bases and 0 bases, there was a span of 14 bases. The CDR3 is 17 residues long. Germline CDR1 and CDR2: SGHNT and YYREEE (reference sequence). This CDR3 reads CASSPRERASGANVLTF. In DNA, the CDR3 is TGTGCCAGCAGCCCTCGGGAGAGGGCCTCTGGGGCCAACGTCCTGACTTTC.

The chain uses TRBV10-3 and TRBJ1-6, with 8 bases matching TRBD1. CDR1 is ENHRY, CDR2 SYGVKD, per germline. The CDR3 sequence is 17 residues long. V lost 0 bases, J lost 7 bases, and 8 bases stayed unmatched. In nucleotides, the CDR3 is TGTGCCATCAGTGAGTCGACTTCGGGACAGGCAAATTCACCCCTCCACTTT. Translated, it gives CAISESTSGQANSPLHF.

The chain carries TRBV18 and TRBJ1-1; the D gene is possibly TRBD1 (5 bases). The CDR3 runs to 14 residues. V lost 2 bases and J 3 bases, leaving 10 bases between the germline ends. CDR1 is KGHSH and CDR2 is LQKENI in the germline V gene. CDR3 region: CASSPTPRDTEAFF. The CDR3 DNA sequence: TGTGCCAGCTCACCAACTCCCAGGGACACTGAAGCTTTCTTT.

V usage is TRBV19 and J usage is TRBJ2-5; D not resolved. Trimming left V 0 bases short and J 3 bases short, with 5 bases between. The CDR3 length is 13 residues. Germline CDR1 reads LNHDA; CDR2 reads SQIVND (reference sequence). CDR3 residues: CASSIDYEETQYF. The CDR3 nucleotides are TGTGCCAGTAGTATAGACTACGAAGAGACCCAGTACTTC.